A single sample is the source of the 2 T cell receptor beta chains below, sequenced in a study of cytomegalovirus exposure and HLA in healthy donors. Amplification used 60 Vbeta primers and 13 Jbeta primers. Profiled with immunoSEQ multiplex PCR; TCRdb holds only in-frame clones, not every one. The table for this sample gives 200,000 to 250,000 clones. The sequencing input was PBMCs. The receptors come from a woman under 40 in good health and CMV-seropositive.

The chain is built from TRBV7-9 and TRBJ1-5; D might be TRBD1 (6 bases). Germline V gives CDR1 SEHNR, CDR2 FQNEAQ (reference sequence). V lost 6 bases to trimming and J lost 5 bases, with 17 bases between them. The CDR3 contains 15 residues. The CDR3, as DNA: TGTGCCAGCAGTCATACGGGGGGCGGGGATCAGCCCCAGCATTTT. Encoded protein: CASSHTGGGDQPQHF.

V and J are TRBV27 and TRBJ2-7, with 16 bases identical to TRBD2. The CDR3 extends over 19 amino acids. The V and J ends lost 6 bases and 0 bases, in that order; junction bases with no gene match: 11. Germline V gene lookup returns CDR1 MNHEY and CDR2 SMNVEV (reference sequence). Here the CDR3 reads CASRKTGTSGRVSSYEQYF. CDR3 coding DNA: TGTGCCAGCAGAAAGACCGGGACTAGCGGGAGGGTGAGCTCCTACGAGCAGTACTTC.